These T cell receptor beta chains were read from a single sample in a study of T cell responses to AZD1222 COVID-19 vaccine. Profiling relied on immunoSEQ multiplex PCR, and the TCRdb table lists in-frame clones only, not all of them. The table includes roughly 180,000 clones, 94% detected once. Sequencing used peripheral blood, obtained 28 days after the second AZD1222 dose. Receptors originate from an adult who received the AZD1222 COVID-19 vaccine. The CDR3 runs from the conserved cysteine through the conserved F or W. The D gene is left open where the match is weak. Clone size is stated in some rows and not others, as once, few, many or a class when expanded.

clone_size	d_call	j_call	v_call	cdr3_aa	cdr3_nt
NA	NA	TRBJ1-6	TRBV5-4	CASSLRGSNNSPLHF	TGTGCCAGCAGCTTGCGTGGAAGCAATAATTCACCCCTCCACTTT
NA	NA	TRBJ1-3	TRBV11-2	CASSLVGNTIYF	TGTGCCAGCAGCTTAGTTGGAAACACCATATATTTT
NA	NA	TRBJ1-1	TRBV5-6	CASSLEGHGAFF	TGTGCCAGCAGCTTGGAGGGACACGGAGCTTTCTTT
once	NA	TRBJ2-7	TRBV7-9	CASSLAAGYEQYF	TGTGCCAGCAGCTTAGCGGCCGGCTACGAGCAGTACTTC
NA	NA	TRBJ1-1	TRBV19	CASSIGGIEAFF	TGTGCCAGTAGTATCGGGGGCATAGAAGCTTTCTTT
NA	NA	TRBJ1-1	TRBV28	CASTERGGAFF	TGTGCCAGCACCGAGCGGGGGGGGGCTTTCTTT
NA	NA	TRBJ2-2	TRBV3-1/TRBV3-2	CASRVLGGNTGELFF	TGTGCCAGCAGGGTTTTGGGCGGGAACACCGGGGAGCTGTTTTTT
NA	TRBD1	TRBJ2-1	TRBV24-1	CATSNSNRGYNEQFF	TGTGCCACCAGTAACTCCAACAGGGGGTACAATGAGCAGTTCTTC
NA	TRBD1	TRBJ2-3	TRBV28	CASSPRGLLDGSTDTQYF	TGTGCCAGCAGCCCCAGGGGGCTACTAGACGGAAGCACAGATACGCAGTATTTT
NA	NA	TRBJ1-1	TRBV27	CASSPPWANTEAFF	TGTGCCAGCAGTCCCCCCTGGGCGAACACTGAAGCTTTCTTT
NA	TRBD2	TRBJ2-1	TRBV6-4	CASSDSRIRGLAGNHEQFF	TGTGCCAGCAGTGACTCCCGGATCCGGGGACTAGCGGGGAACCATGAGCAGTTCTTC
NA	NA	TRBJ1-5	TRBV2	CASSEGGRDQPQHF	TGTGCCAGCAGTGAAGGGGGCAGAGATCAGCCCCAGCATTTT
NA	NA	TRBJ2-2	TRBV9	CASSVGNTGELFF	TGTGCCAGCAGCGTAGGAAACACCGGGGAGCTGTTTTTT
NA	TRBD1	TRBJ1-6	TRBV2	CASRRDRANSPLHF	TGTGCCAGCAGGAGGGACAGGGCAAATTCACCCCTCCACTTT
NA	TRBD1	TRBJ2-7	TRBV12-5	CASGLVLGQGGTYEQYF	TGTGCTAGTGGTTTGGTACTGGGACAGGGGGGAACCTACGAGCAGTACTTC
NA	NA	TRBJ1-2	TRBV30	CAGGRVGNYGYTF	TGTGCCGGAGGAAGGGTCGGTAACTATGGCTACACCTTC
NA	TRBD1	TRBJ1-2	TRBV3-1/TRBV3-2	CASRPGTADFYGYTF	TGTGCCAGCCGCCCAGGGACAGCGGATTTCTATGGCTACACCTTC
NA	TRBD2	TRBJ2-7	TRBV3-1/TRBV3-2	CASSPTIGGGEQYF	TGTGCCAGCAGCCCGACAATTGGGGGGGGCGAGCAGTACTTC
NA	NA	TRBJ1-1	TRBV9	CASSVGQLNTEAFF	TGTGCCAGCAGCGTAGGACAGCTGAACACTGAAGCTTTCTTT
NA	TRBD1	TRBJ1-3	TRBV28	CASSSTGVFRNTIYF	TGTGCCAGCAGTTCCACAGGGGTATTCCGAAACACCATATATTTT
NA	NA	TRBJ1-4	TRBV7-9	CASSLGARQEKLFF	TGTGCCAGCAGCTTAGGGGCCAGACAAGAAAAACTGTTTTTT
NA	NA	TRBJ1-2	TRBV27	CASSLKAGYGYTF	TGTGCCAGCAGTTTGAAGGCAGGTTATGGCTACACCTTC
NA	TRBD2	TRBJ2-3	TRBV5-1	CASSLLAGGTDTQYF	TGCGCCAGCAGCTTACTAGCGGGGGGCACAGATACGCAGTATTTT
NA	NA	TRBJ1-1	TRBV30	CAWIGGTEAFF	TGTGCCTGGATAGGGGGAACTGAAGCTTTCTTT
NA	TRBD2	TRBJ2-2	TRBV7-3	CASSPSGGAVLGTGELFF	TGTGCCAGCAGCCCGAGCGGGGGGGCCGTTTTGGGCACCGGGGAGCTGTTTTTT
NA	NA	TRBJ2-7	TRBV4-1	CASSQDRGWEQYF	TGCGCCAGCAGCCAAGATCGGGGGTGGGAGCAGTACTTC
NA	TRBD1	TRBJ1-6	TRBV19	CASSTRTGQVGSPLHF	TGTGCCAGTAGTACAAGGACAGGGCAAGTTGGATCACCCCTCCACTTT
NA	NA	TRBJ2-1	TRBV6-5	CASLDSNNNEQFF	TGTGCCAGCCTGGACAGTAATAACAATGAGCAGTTCTTC
NA	NA	TRBJ1-4	TRBV19	CASYRRYGEKLFF	TGTGCCAGCTACAGGCGTTATGGTGAAAAACTGTTTTTT
NA	TRBD1	TRBJ1-4	TRBV5-4	CASSLGGGVGEKLFF	TGTGCCAGCAGCTTGGGAGGGGGCGTGGGGGAAAAACTGTTTTTT
NA	NA	TRBJ1-1	TRBV7-9	CASSLETEAFF	TGTGCCAGCAGCTTAGAAACTGAAGCTTTCTTT
NA	TRBD2	TRBJ2-7	TRBV7-9	CASSAGTSGRPGEQYF	TGTGCCAGCAGCGCCGGGACTAGCGGGAGGCCGGGGGAGCAGTACTTC
NA	NA	TRBJ1-6	TRBV14	CASSLQPRSPLHF	TGTGCCAGCAGCCTCCAGCCACGTTCACCCCTCCACTTT
NA	NA	TRBJ1-1	TRBV5-5	CASSFWGGALNTEAFF	TGTGCCAGCAGCTTTTGGGGAGGGGCTCTGAACACTGAAGCTTTCTTT
NA	NA	TRBJ2-5	TRBV6-5	CASKRQPKETQYF	TGTGCCAGCAAAAGACAACCCAAAGAGACCCAGTACTTC
NA	NA	TRBJ1-2	TRBV30	CAWSTGFGYTF	TGTGCCTGGAGTACAGGGTTTGGCTACACCTTC
NA	NA	TRBJ1-1	TRBV12-3/TRBV12-4	CASSLGGGAEAFF	TGTGCCAGCAGTTTAGGAGGGGGGGCTGAAGCTTTCTTT
NA	TRBD2	TRBJ2-7	TRBV27	CASSAVPSGSNEQYF	TGTGCCAGCAGTGCAGTCCCTAGCGGGAGTAACGAGCAGTACTTC
NA	TRBD1	TRBJ1-2	TRBV6-5	CASKGGGGQFGYTF	TGTGCCAGCAAGGGGGGAGGGGGCCAGTTTGGCTACACCTTC
once	NA	TRBJ2-3	TRBV5-1	CASRQGFEDTQYF	TGCGCCAGCAGACAGGGTTTTGAGGATACGCAGTATTTT
NA	NA	TRBJ1-4	TRBV3-1/TRBV3-2	CASRRGEKLFF	TGTGCCAGCCGACGTGGGGAAAAACTGTTTTTT
NA	NA	TRBJ1-5	TRBV28	CASMGGNQPQHF	TGTGCCAGCATGGGAGGGAATCAGCCCCAGCATTTT
once	NA	TRBJ1-1	TRBV6-5	CASRTDSEDTEAFF	TGTGCCAGCAGGACGGACAGTGAAGACACTGAAGCTTTCTTT
NA	NA	TRBJ2-3	TRBV7-9	CASSLGSGGDLSTDTQYF	TGTGCCAGCAGCTTAGGGTCTGGGGGTGACCTCAGCACAGATACGCAGTATTTT
NA	NA	TRBJ2-2	TRBV7-9	CASSRQSETGELFF	TGTGCCAGCAGCCGGCAGAGTGAAACCGGGGAGCTGTTTTTT
NA	NA	TRBJ2-5	TRBV25-1	CASSELRGQETQYF	TGTGCCAGCAGTGAATTGAGGGGGCAAGAGACCCAGTACTTC
NA	NA	TRBJ1-1	TRBV2	CASRPQGLTEAFF	TGTGCCAGCAGGCCACAGGGTTTGACTGAAGCTTTCTTT
NA	TRBD1	TRBJ1-3	TRBV30	CASSRGRSSGNTIYF	TGTGCCTCGAGTAGGGGGCGAAGTTCTGGAAACACCATATATTTT
NA	NA	TRBJ1-4	TRBV27	CASSLRSLVGEKLFF	TGTGCCAGCAGTTTAAGGTCGCTAGTGGGAGAAAAACTGTTTTTT
NA	NA	TRBJ1-2	TRBV7-9	CASSLGDSPMVGYTF	TGTGCCAGCAGCTTGGGCGACAGCCCAATGGTTGGCTACACCTTC
once	TRBD1	TRBJ1-2	TRBV3-1/TRBV3-2	CASSRGTGGTYGYTF	TGTGCCAGCAGCCGCGGGACAGGGGGTACCTATGGCTACACCTTC
NA	NA	TRBJ1-5	TRBV10-3	CATMLSGDSNQPQHF	TGTGCCACCATGCTATCGGGGGATAGCAATCAGCCCCAGCATTTT
NA	NA	TRBJ1-1	TRBV2	CASSEGPGANTEAFF	TGTGCCAGCAGTGAAGGTCCGGGGGCGAACACTGAAGCTTTCTTT
NA	NA	TRBJ1-1	TRBV5-5	CASSRTGLTEAFF	TGTGCCAGCAGCCGAACAGGGCTGACTGAAGCTTTCTTT
NA	NA	TRBJ1-1	TRBV9	CASSVGHLNTEAFF	TGTGCCAGCAGCGTAGGACACCTGAACACTGAAGCTTTCTTT